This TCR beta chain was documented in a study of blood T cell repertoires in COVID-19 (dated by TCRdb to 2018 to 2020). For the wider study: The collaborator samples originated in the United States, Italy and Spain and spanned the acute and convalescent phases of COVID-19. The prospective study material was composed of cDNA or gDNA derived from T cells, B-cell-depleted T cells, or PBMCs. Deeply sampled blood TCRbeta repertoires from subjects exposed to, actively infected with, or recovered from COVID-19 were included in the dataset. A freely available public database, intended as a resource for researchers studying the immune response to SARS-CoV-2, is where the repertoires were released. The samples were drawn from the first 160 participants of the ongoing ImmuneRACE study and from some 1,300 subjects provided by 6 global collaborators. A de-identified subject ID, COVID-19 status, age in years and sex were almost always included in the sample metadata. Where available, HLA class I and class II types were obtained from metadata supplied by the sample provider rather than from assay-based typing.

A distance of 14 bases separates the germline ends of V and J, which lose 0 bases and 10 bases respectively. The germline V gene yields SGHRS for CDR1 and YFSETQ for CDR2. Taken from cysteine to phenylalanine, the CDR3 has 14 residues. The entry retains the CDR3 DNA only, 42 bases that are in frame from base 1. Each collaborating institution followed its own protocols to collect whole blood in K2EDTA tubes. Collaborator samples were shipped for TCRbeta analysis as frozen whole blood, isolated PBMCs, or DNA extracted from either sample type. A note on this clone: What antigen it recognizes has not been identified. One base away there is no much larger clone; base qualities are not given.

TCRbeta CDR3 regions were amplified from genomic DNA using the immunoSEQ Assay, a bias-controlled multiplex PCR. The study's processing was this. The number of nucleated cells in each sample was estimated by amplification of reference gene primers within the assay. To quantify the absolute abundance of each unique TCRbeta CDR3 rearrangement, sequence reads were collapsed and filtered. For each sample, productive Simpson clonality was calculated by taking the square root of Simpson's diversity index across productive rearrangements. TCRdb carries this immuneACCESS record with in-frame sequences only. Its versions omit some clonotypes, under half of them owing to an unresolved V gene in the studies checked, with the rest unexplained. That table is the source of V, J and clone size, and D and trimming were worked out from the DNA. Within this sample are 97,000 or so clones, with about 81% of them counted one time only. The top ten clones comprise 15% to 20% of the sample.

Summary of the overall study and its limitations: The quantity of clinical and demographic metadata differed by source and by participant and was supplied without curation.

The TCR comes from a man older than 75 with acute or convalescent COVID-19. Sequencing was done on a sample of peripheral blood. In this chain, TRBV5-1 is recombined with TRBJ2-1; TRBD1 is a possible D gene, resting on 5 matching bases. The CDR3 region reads CASSLVLVGHEQFF. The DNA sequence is TGCGCCAGCAGCTTGGTTCTAGTGGGGCACGAGCAGTTCTTC.